This TCR beta chain came from a study of vaccination and CD4 T cells after COVID-19. Study at large: Comprising six males and four females, the convalescent participants counted two Hispanic individuals among them. Cells were stimulated with overlapping spike peptide pools from SARS-CoV-2, HCoV-NL63, HCoV-OC43 and HCoV-229E.

Sequence data for DNA of cultured CD4+ T cells were generated by the Oncomine TCR Beta short-read assay. Via MiXCR, TCRdb re-called the PCR reads, giving one row per CDR3 protein. The sample contains about 20,000 distinct CDR3 sequences, around 38% of which appear only once. A remark on this clonotype: Its target is unknown.

Germline loops: CDR1 MNHNS, CDR2 SASEGT. The CDR3 totals 15 residues. Trimming cost V 7 bases and J 0 bases, with 14 bases left between them. Indicated treatment: roughly 11-day PBMC culture with coronavirus spike peptide pools or control peptides (ViraFEST assay). Before TCRs were sequenced, ViraFEST expanded antigen-specific T cells with peptide pools. Culture conditions combined 2 million to 2.5 million PBMCs per well with 7.5 to 10 IU/ml IL-2 and roughly 10 ug/ml peptide pools. The sample consisted of CD4+ T cells from blood, cultured in vitro, taken before SARS-CoV-2 vaccination. This clonotype was obtained from a human donor who received a COVID-19 vaccine. This chain connects TRBV6-1 to TRBJ2-3; D is unclear. CDR3 in amino acids: CASTLSRVSTDTQYF. The CDR3 DNA is TGTGCCAGCACCTTGAGCCGGGTTAGCACAGATACGCAGTATTTT.